These T cell receptor beta chains were read from a single sample in a study of CD39 and CD103 CD8 tumor-infiltrating T cells. Data came from immunoSEQ multiplex PCR; TCRdb stores just in-frame clones and leaves some out. The table includes approximately 17,000 clones, approximately 90% detected once. Sample: CD8+ T cells sorted from blood. Receptors originate from a human donor with head and neck squamous cell carcinoma. CDR3s include the opening cysteine and the closing phenylalanine or tryptophan. The D gene is left open where the match is weak. Expanded clones are given a class, and other clones once, few, many or no size at all.

v_gene: TRBV4-1; j_gene: TRBJ2-1; d_gene: NA; abundance: NA; CDR3aa: CASSQISSEQFF; CDR3nt: TGCGCCAGCAGCCAAATTTCGAGTGAGCAGTTCTTC
v_gene: TRBV11-2; j_gene: TRBJ1-1; d_gene: NA; abundance: NA; CDR3aa: CASRLPGEGTEAFF; CDR3nt: TGTGCCAGCAGGCTCCCGGGGGAGGGGACTGAAGCTTTCTTT
v_gene: TRBV19; j_gene: TRBJ1-5; d_gene: TRBD1; abundance: NA; CDR3aa: CASEQGRRSNQPQHF; CDR3nt: TGTGCCAGTGAACAGGGGAGGAGAAGCAATCAGCCCCAGCATTTT
v_gene: TRBV5-4; j_gene: TRBJ2-6; d_gene: TRBD1; abundance: few; CDR3aa: CASDDGQGISGANVLTF; CDR3nt: TGTGCCAGCGACGACGGACAGGGAATCTCTGGGGCCAACGTCCTGACTTTC
v_gene: TRBV11-3; j_gene: TRBJ1-5; d_gene: NA; abundance: NA; CDR3aa: CASSLDQGRNNQPQHF; CDR3nt: TGTGCCAGCAGCTTAGATCAGGGGCGAAACAATCAGCCCCAGCATTTT
v_gene: TRBV6-1; j_gene: TRBJ1-6; d_gene: NA; abundance: NA; CDR3aa: CASSDPAGSGNSPLHF; CDR3nt: TGTGCCAGCAGTGACCCGGCGGGCTCGGGAAATTCACCCCTCCACTTT
v_gene: TRBV19; j_gene: TRBJ2-7; d_gene: NA; abundance: NA; CDR3aa: CASSIGFSYEQYF; CDR3nt: TGTGCCAGTAGTATCGGGTTCTCCTACGAGCAGTACTTC
v_gene: TRBV7-9; j_gene: TRBJ1-1; d_gene: TRBD1; abundance: NA; CDR3aa: CASSTGQEGNTEAFF; CDR3nt: TGTGCCAGCAGCACCGGACAGGAAGGGAACACTGAAGCTTTCTTT
v_gene: TRBV9; j_gene: TRBJ1-2; d_gene: NA; abundance: NA; CDR3aa: CASSVEGSGYGYTF; CDR3nt: TGTGCCAGCAGCGTTGAGGGCTCCGGCTATGGCTACACCTTC
v_gene: TRBV5-8; j_gene: TRBJ2-3; d_gene: NA; abundance: NA; CDR3aa: CASSLGGVGSDTQYF; CDR3nt: TGTGCCAGCAGCTTGGGCGGGGTAGGGTCAGATACGCAGTATTTT
v_gene: TRBV30; j_gene: TRBJ1-2; d_gene: TRBD1; abundance: NA; CDR3aa: CAWTGQGLGGYTF; CDR3nt: TGTGCCTGGACGGGACAGGGGCTTGGAGGCTACACCTTC
v_gene: TRBV6-1; j_gene: TRBJ2-4; d_gene: TRBD1; abundance: NA; CDR3aa: CASSSQGIFSIQYF; CDR3nt: TGTGCCAGCAGTTCACAGGGGATTTTTAGCATTCAGTACTTC
v_gene: TRBV4-1; j_gene: TRBJ1-5; d_gene: NA; abundance: NA; CDR3aa: CASSLMSRQPQHF; CDR3nt: TGCGCCAGCAGCCTTATGTCTCGACAGCCCCAGCATTTT
v_gene: TRBV7-8; j_gene: TRBJ2-7; d_gene: TRBD1; abundance: NA; CDR3aa: CASSYPGQGTYEQYF; CDR3nt: TGTGCCAGCAGCTATCCGGGACAGGGAACCTACGAGCAGTACTTC
v_gene: TRBV4-2; j_gene: TRBJ2-7; d_gene: TRBD2; abundance: NA; CDR3aa: CASSQEGLAGGPYEQYF; CDR3nt: TGTGCCAGCAGCCAAGAGGGACTAGCGGGGGGCCCCTACGAGCAGTACTTC
v_gene: TRBV11-2; j_gene: TRBJ2-5; d_gene: NA; abundance: once; CDR3aa: CASSLGGLAAPQETQYF; CDR3nt: TGTGCCAGCAGCTTAGGGGGGCTAGCGGCACCTCAAGAGACCCAGTACTTC
v_gene: TRBV6-5; j_gene: TRBJ1-4; d_gene: TRBD1; abundance: NA; CDR3aa: CASSYAGGGEKLFF; CDR3nt: TGTGCCAGCAGTTATGCAGGGGGGGGTGAAAAACTGTTTTTT
v_gene: TRBV29-1; j_gene: TRBJ2-2; d_gene: NA; abundance: NA; CDR3aa: CSVESGAGELFF; CDR3nt: TGCAGCGTTGAAAGTGGGGCCGGGGAGCTGTTTTTT
v_gene: TRBV13; j_gene: TRBJ2-5; d_gene: NA; abundance: NA; CDR3aa: CASSAVVETQYF; CDR3nt: TGTGCCAGCAGCGCCGTGGTGGAGACCCAGTACTTC
v_gene: TRBV5-5; j_gene: TRBJ1-2; d_gene: NA; abundance: NA; CDR3aa: CASSLGTVSYGYTF; CDR3nt: TGTGCCAGCAGCTTGGGGACAGTTTCCTATGGCTACACCTTC
v_gene: TRBV13; j_gene: TRBJ2-5; d_gene: NA; abundance: NA; CDR3aa: CASSIKQAQETQYF; CDR3nt: TGTGCCAGCAGCATCAAACAGGCTCAAGAGACCCAGTACTTC
v_gene: TRBV4-1; j_gene: TRBJ2-7; d_gene: NA; abundance: NA; CDR3aa: CASSQGDSYEQYF; CDR3nt: TGCGCCAGCAGCCAAGGAGACTCCTACGAGCAGTACTTC
v_gene: TRBV19; j_gene: TRBJ1-2; d_gene: NA; abundance: NA; CDR3aa: CASSIVVSEPNYGYTF; CDR3nt: TGTGCCAGTAGTATAGTGGTCAGCGAACCTAACTATGGCTACACCTTC
v_gene: TRBV21-1; j_gene: TRBJ1-5; d_gene: NA; abundance: NA; CDR3aa: CASTSKPSVTLTRNQPQHF; CDR3nt: TGTGCCAGCACCAGCAAACCGTCCGTAACTTTAACCAGAAATCAGCCCCAGCATTTT
v_gene: TRBV6-5; j_gene: TRBJ2-6; d_gene: NA; abundance: NA; CDR3aa: CASTQGSGANVLTF; CDR3nt: TGTGCCAGCACCCAGGGCTCTGGGGCCAACGTCCTGACTTTC
v_gene: TRBV9; j_gene: TRBJ1-2; d_gene: TRBD1; abundance: NA; CDR3aa: CASSAGQGVGGYTF; CDR3nt: TGTGCCAGCAGCGCGGGACAGGGGGTAGGAGGCTACACCTTC
v_gene: TRBV7-2; j_gene: TRBJ2-1; d_gene: TRBD2; abundance: NA; CDR3aa: CASSYLFGLAGINEQFF; CDR3nt: TGTGCCAGCAGTTATCTATTCGGACTAGCGGGGATTAATGAGCAGTTCTTC
v_gene: TRBV19; j_gene: TRBJ2-1; d_gene: NA; abundance: NA; CDR3aa: CATNNEQFF; CDR3nt: TGTGCCACCAACAATGAGCAGTTCTTC
v_gene: TRBV7-9; j_gene: TRBJ2-2; d_gene: TRBD1; abundance: NA; CDR3aa: CASRFDRGRNTGELFF; CDR3nt: TGTGCCAGCAGATTCGACAGGGGGCGGAACACCGGGGAGCTGTTTTTT
v_gene: TRBV30; j_gene: TRBJ2-1; d_gene: NA; abundance: NA; CDR3aa: CACDTGGPDEQFF; CDR3nt: TGTGCCTGCGACACCGGGGGTCCCGATGAGCAGTTCTTC